Shown below are 20 T cell receptor beta chains from a single sample sequenced in a study of graft-versus-host responses after intestinal transplantation. These TCRs' antigens remain unknown. Data came from immunoSEQ multiplex PCR; TCRdb stores just in-frame clones and leaves some out. The sample includes about 120,000 clones, 90% to 95% of them seen just once. Material: unstimulated CD8+ T cells sorted from spleen or lymph node cells, obtained before transplant. Receptors were obtained from a human donor who was the organ donor for an intestinal transplant.

This chain uses TRBV7-8 with TRBJ2-1; tentative D call: TRBD1 (6 bases). Germline lookup yields CDR1 SGHVS and CDR2 FQNEAQ. The CDR3 consists of 16 residues. Between the trimmed V and J ends, which lost 0 bases and 8 bases, there was a span of 17 bases. CDR3 in DNA: TGTGCCAGCAGCTTAGCATCCGGGACACCGGACCATGAGCAGTTCTTC. Translating gives CASSLASGTPDHEQFF.

V and J are TRBV27 and TRBJ2-6, with 7 bases identical to TRBD2. Germline V gene lookup returns CDR1 MNHEY and CDR2 SMNVEV (reference sequence). The CDR3 is made up of 16 amino acids. J gave up 4 bases and V 4 bases, and 7 bases lay outside the gene matches. The CDR3 coding sequence is TGTGCCAGCAGTTCTCGCGGGGGAGTCGGGGCCAACGTCCTGACTTTC. It specifies CASSSRGGVGANVLTF.

The chain employs TRBV10-2 and TRBJ1-1; tentative D call: TRBD1 (6 bases). Per germline, CDR1 WSHSY and CDR2 SAAADI. The germline V and J ends were trimmed by 6 bases and 6 bases, with 14 bases remaining between them. The CDR3 has 13 amino acids. The CDR3 is CASSDQPGAEAFF. In DNA, the CDR3 is TGCGCCAGCAGCGACCAACCAGGGGCTGAAGCTTTCTTT.

The chain combines TRBV30 with TRBJ2-2, with no clear D. The germline gives CDR1 GTSNPN, CDR2 SVGIG (reference sequence). V lost 8 bases to trimming and J lost 2 bases, with 12 bases between them. This CDR3 is built from 13 residues. The CDR3 here is CALERLNTGELFF. The CDR3 region has the DNA TGTGCCCTGGAACGTCTAAACACCGGGGAGCTGTTTTTT.

The chain recombines TRBV4-1 with TRBJ1-1, with D possibly matching TRBD1 (5 bases). Germline V gene data show CDR1 as MGHRA and CDR2 as YSYEKL. V was cut by 0 bases and J by 1 base, with 6 bases left in between. This CDR3 comprises 14 residues. The CDR3 loop reads CASSQETGNTEAFF. DNA for the CDR3: TGCGCCAGCAGCCAAGAAACAGGGAACACTGAAGCTTTCTTT.

The chain couples TRBV29-1 to TRBJ2-5; D is undetermined. The CDR3 has 16 amino acids. V was shortened by 0 bases and J by 4 bases, with 18 bases between the two germline ends. Per the germline V gene, CDR1 is SQVTM and CDR2 is ANQGSEA. This chain's CDR3 is CSVEDLDPDSPETQYF. CDR3 coding DNA: TGCAGCGTTGAAGATCTAGATCCCGACTCCCCAGAGACCCAGTACTTC.

J is TRBJ1-2 and V is TRBV6-5, with 10 bases aligning to TRBD1. This CDR3 is 15 amino acids long. Germline V gene data show CDR1 as MNHEY and CDR2 as SVGAGI. After removal of 7 bases from V and 4 bases from J, the junction contained 9 bases not matched to a gene. The CDR3 nucleotides are TGTGCCAGCAATGGCCGGGACAGGGGTATCTATGGCTACACCTTC. It translates to CASNGRDRGIYGYTF.

The chain couples TRBV4-3 to TRBJ2-1; possible D gene TRBD2, 6 bases. CDR1 LGHNA and CDR2 YSLEER come from the germline V gene. The length of the CDR3 is 15 residues. V was clipped by 0 bases and J by 7 bases, with 13 bases between them. Written as DNA, the CDR3 is TGCGCCAGCAGCCAAGATCACCTAGCGCTTAATGAGCAGTTCTTC. Its translation: CASSQDHLALNEQFF.

The rearrangement uses TRBV30 and TRBJ2-7; no firm D call. The CDR3 has 14 residues. Germline V lookup: CDR1 GTSNPN, CDR2 SVGIG (reference sequence). Trimming left V 0 bases short and J 9 bases short, with 18 bases between. The CDR3 bases are TGTGCCTGGAGTGTATCACCCGGCCCCAATCGGCAGTACTTC. It is translated as CAWSVSPGPNRQYF.

A word on this clone: Other DNA sequences in the same sample also yield this CDR3. The CDR3 DNA follows: TGTGCCTGGAGTGTCAGTGGATACGAGCAGTACTTC. As protein: CAWSVSGYEQYF. J is TRBJ2-7 and V is TRBV30, with no clear D. The germline V gene encodes CDR1 GTSNPN and CDR2 SVGIG (reference sequence). CDR3 length: 12 amino acids. The V end lost 0 bases, the J end lost 4 bases, and 7 bases lay between the germline ends. Complete variable domain (other parts from reference TRBV30 and TRBJ2-7): SQTIHQWPATLVQPVGSPLSLECTVEGTSNPNLYWYRQAAGRGLQLLFYSVGIGQISSEVPQNLSASRPQDRQFILSSKKLLLSDSGFYLCAWSVSGYEQYFGPGTRLTVT.

The chain is built from TRBV6-6 and TRBJ2-4; TRBD2 matches at 8 bases. CDR1 is MNHNY, CDR2 SVGAGI, per germline (reference sequence). J lost 2 bases, V lost 8 bases, and 5 bases had no gene match. The CDR3 is 14 residues long. CDR3 in DNA: TGTGCCAGCGACGGGGGGGGAACCAAAAACATTCAGTACTTC. This translates into CASDGGGTKNIQYF.

The J gene is TRBJ2-7, the V gene TRBV27; no clear D. The CDR3 has 14 amino acids. Germline V gives CDR1 MNHEY, CDR2 SMNVEV (reference sequence). With 0 bases removed from V and 3 bases from J, the gap between germline ends came to 9 bases. This CDR3 is CASSLSGTNYEQYF. CDR3 nucleotide sequence: TGTGCCAGCAGTTTATCGGGAACTAACTACGAGCAGTACTTC.

The chain couples TRBV5-7 to TRBJ1-5, with a weak D call TRBD1 (6 bases). TRBV5-7 is sorted into the ORF group, with uncertain function. The ends were cut back, 4 bases at V and 7 bases at J, with 12 bases in the middle. CDR3 length: 13 amino acids. CDR3 in amino acids: CASSLGGLQPQHF. The CDR3 DNA is TGTGCCAGCAGCCTAGGGGGATTGCAGCCCCAGCATTTT.

The chain has TRBV6-1 and TRBJ2-2, with unresolved D. V shed 1 base and J shed 1 base, with 10 bases lying between them. Per the germline V gene, CDR1 is MNHNS and CDR2 is SASEGT. CDR3 length: 16 amino acids. CDR3 coding DNA: TGTGCCAGCAGTGAAGTGTTCTGGCAGAACACCGGGGAGCTGTTTTTT. Its translation is CASSEVFWQNTGELFF.

The sample holds one count of this clone. The DNA of the CDR3 is TGTGCCAGCAGCCCCGAGGGCGGGAGTGCAGATACGCAGTATTTT. Translation: CASSPEGGSADTQYF. V usage is TRBV9 and J usage is TRBJ2-3; 7 bases fit TRBD2. CDR1 is SGDLS, CDR2 YYNGEE, per germline. The CDR3 length is 15 residues. J gave up 4 bases and V 4 bases, and 9 bases lay outside the gene matches.

The V call is TRBV7-6, the J call TRBJ1-3; TRBD1 matches at 7 bases. V shed 6 bases and J 4 bases; nucleotides not matched to a gene: 3. Germline V gene lookup returns CDR1 SGHVS and CDR2 FNYEAQ. The CDR3 is 13 residues long. CDR3 sequence: CASREQGGNTIYF. The CDR3, as DNA: TGTGCCAGCAGGGAACAGGGGGGAAACACCATATATTTT. Full variable domain (outside the CDR3, taken from reference TRBV7-6 and TRBJ1-3): GAGVSQSPRYKVTKRGQDVALRCDPISGHVSLYWYRQALGQGPEFLTYFNYEAQQDKSGLPNDRFSAERPEGSISTLTIQRTEQRDSAMYRCASREQGGNTIYFGEGSWLTVV.

The chain joins TRBV6-6 to TRBJ2-5; 8 bases align to TRBD2. Gene TRBJ2-7 matches the end of the DNA better, so the J call may be wrong. The CDR3 has 14 residues. Germline-derived CDR1 and CDR2 are MNHNY and SVGAGI (reference sequence). CDR3 DNA sequence: TGTGCCAGCAGCTATAGCGGGAAAGGGTACGAGCAGTACTTC. Residues: CASSYSGKGYEQYF.

The chain employs TRBV5-6 and TRBJ1-1, with a possible D match to TRBD1 (6 bases). With 4 bases removed from V and 4 bases from J, the gap between germline ends came to 14 bases. The V gene's germline CDR1 is SGHDT and CDR2 YYEEEE. The CDR3 has 14 residues. The CDR3 spells CASSPQGSSTEAFF. In DNA form, the CDR3 reads TGTGCCAGCAGCCCTCAGGGGTCTAGCACTGAAGCTTTCTTT.

The V gene is TRBV10-3, the J gene TRBJ2-3, with D possibly matching TRBD1 (5 bases). The germline V and J ends were trimmed by 8 bases and 0 bases, with 12 bases remaining between them. Germline CDR1 and CDR2: ENHRY and SYGVKD. The CDR3 length is 14 residues. In DNA, the CDR3 is TGTGCCATCGGTCCAGGGTGGAGCACAGATACGCAGTATTTT. Translation gives CAIGPGWSTDTQYF.

This rearrangement joins TRBV19 to TRBJ2-5, with no clear D. Trimming took off 3 bases at V and 1 base at J, with 9 bases between the two ends. Germline assignment: CDR1 LNHDA and CDR2 SQIVND (reference sequence). The CDR3 has 14 amino acids. The DNA for the CDR3 is TGTGCCAGTAGTATTGGAGAGCTCCAAGAGACCCAGTACTTC. Amino acids: CASSIGELQETQYF. Variable domain in full (rest from reference TRBV19 and TRBJ2-5): DGGITQSPKYLFRKEGQNVTLSCEQNLNHDAMYWYRQDPGQGLRLIYYSQIVNDFQKGDIAEGYSVSREKKESFPLTVTSAQKNPTAFYLCASSIGELQETQYFGPGTRLLVL.